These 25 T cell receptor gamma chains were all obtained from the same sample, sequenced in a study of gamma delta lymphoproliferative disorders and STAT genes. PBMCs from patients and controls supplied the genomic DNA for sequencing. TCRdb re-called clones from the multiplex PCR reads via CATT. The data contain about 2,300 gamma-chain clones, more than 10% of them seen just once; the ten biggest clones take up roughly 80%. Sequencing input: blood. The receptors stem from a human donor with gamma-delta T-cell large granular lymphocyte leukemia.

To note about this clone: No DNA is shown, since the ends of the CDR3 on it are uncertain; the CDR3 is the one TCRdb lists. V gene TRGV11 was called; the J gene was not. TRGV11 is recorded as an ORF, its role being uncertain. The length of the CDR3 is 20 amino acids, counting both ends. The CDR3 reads CACWIRGIIIRNSLAVEQHF.

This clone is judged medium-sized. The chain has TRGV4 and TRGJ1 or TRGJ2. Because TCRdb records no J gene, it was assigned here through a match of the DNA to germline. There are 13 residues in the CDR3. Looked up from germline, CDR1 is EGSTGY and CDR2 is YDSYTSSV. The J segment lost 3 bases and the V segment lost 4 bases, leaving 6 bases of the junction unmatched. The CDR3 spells CATWEDPYYKKLF. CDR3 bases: TGTGCCACCTGGGAGGACCCTTATTATAAGAAACTCTTT.

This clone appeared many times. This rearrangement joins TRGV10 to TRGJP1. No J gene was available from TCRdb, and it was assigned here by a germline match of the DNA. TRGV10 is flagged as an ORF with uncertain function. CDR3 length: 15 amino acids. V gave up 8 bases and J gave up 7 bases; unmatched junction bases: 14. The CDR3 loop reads CAAWEGSTSGWFKIF. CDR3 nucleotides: TGTGCTGCGTGGGAGGGTAGCACTAGTGGTTGGTTCAAGATATTT.

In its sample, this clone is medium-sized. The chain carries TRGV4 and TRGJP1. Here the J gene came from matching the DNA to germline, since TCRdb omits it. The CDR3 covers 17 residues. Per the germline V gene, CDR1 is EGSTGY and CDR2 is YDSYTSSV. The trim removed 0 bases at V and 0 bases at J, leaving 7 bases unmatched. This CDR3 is CATWDGRRYTTGWFKIF. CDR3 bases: TGTGCCACCTGGGATGGGCGTAGATATACCACTGGTTGGTTCAAGATATTT.

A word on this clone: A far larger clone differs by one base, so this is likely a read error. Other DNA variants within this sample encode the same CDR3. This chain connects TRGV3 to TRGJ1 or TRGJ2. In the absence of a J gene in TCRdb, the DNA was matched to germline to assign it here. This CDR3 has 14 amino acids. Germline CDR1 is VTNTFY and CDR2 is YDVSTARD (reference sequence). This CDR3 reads CATWDRPDYYKKLF. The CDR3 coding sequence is TGTGCCACCTGGGACAGGCCGGATTATTACAAGAAACTCTTT.

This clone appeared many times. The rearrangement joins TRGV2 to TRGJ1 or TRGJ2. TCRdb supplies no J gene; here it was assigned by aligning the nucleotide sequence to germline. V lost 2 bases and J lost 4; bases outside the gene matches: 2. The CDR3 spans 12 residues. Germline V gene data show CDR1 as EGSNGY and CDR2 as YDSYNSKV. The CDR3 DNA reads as TGTGCCACCTGGGACGTATATTATAAGAAACTCTTT. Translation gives CATWDVYYKKLF.

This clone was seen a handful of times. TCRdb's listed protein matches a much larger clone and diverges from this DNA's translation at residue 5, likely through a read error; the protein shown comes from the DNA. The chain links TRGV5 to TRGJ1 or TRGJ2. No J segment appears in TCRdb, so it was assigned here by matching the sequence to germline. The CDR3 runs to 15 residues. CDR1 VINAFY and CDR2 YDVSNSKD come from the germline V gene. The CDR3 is CATWGRLRNYYKKLF. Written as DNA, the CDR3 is TGTGCCACCTGGGGCAGGCTAAGGAATTATTATAAGAAACTCTTT.

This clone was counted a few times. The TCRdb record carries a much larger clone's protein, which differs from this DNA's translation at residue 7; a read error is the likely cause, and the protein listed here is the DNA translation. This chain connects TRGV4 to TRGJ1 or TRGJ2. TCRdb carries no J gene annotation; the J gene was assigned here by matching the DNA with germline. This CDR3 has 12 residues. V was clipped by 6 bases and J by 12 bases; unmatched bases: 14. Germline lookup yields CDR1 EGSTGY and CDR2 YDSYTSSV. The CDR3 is CATWLGKTGKLF. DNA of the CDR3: TGTGCCACCTGGCTAGGGAAGACTGGGAAACTCTTT.

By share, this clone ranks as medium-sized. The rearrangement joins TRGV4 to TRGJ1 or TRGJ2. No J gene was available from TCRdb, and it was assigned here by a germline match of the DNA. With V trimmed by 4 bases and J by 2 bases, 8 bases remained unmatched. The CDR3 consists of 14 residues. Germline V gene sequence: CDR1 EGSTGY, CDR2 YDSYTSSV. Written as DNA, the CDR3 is TGTGCCACCTGGGAAACCACTCATTATTATAAGAAACTCTTT. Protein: CATWETTHYYKKLF.

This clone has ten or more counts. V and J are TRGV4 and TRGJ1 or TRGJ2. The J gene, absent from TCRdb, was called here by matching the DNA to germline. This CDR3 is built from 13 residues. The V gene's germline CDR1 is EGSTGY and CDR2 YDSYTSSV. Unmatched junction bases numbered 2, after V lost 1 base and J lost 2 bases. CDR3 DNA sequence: TGTGCCACCTGGGATGGATATTATTATAAGAAACTCTTT. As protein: CATWDGYYYKKLF.

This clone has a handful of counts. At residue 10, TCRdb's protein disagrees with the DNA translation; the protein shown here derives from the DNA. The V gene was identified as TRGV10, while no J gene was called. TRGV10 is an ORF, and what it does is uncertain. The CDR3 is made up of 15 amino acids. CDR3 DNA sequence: TGTGCTGCGTGGGATTATAATAGCGGACAAAGAATAAAACTCTTT. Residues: CAAWDYNSGQRIKLF.

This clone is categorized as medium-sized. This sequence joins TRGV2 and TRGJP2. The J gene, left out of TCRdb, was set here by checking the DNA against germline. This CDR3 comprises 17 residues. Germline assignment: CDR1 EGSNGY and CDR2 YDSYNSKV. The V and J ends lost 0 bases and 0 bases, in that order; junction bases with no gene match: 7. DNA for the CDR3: TGTGCCACCTGGGACGGGCCCCTATATAGTAGTGATTGGATCAAGACGTTT. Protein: CATWDGPLYSSDWIKTF.

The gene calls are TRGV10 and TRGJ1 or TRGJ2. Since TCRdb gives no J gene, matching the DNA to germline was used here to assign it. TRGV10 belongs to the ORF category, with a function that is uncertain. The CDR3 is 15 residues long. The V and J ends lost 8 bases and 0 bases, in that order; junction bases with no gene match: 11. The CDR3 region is CAAWDQNSNYYKKLF. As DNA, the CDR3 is TGTGCTGCGTGGGACCAAAATTCGAATTATTATAAGAAACTCTTT.

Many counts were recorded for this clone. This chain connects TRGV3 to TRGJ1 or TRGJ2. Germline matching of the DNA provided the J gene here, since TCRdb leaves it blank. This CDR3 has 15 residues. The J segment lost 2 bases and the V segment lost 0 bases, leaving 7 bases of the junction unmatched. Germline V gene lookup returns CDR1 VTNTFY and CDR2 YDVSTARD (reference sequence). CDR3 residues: CATWDRREDYYKKLF. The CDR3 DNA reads TGTGCCACCTGGGACAGGCGTGAGGATTATTATAAGAAACTCTTT.

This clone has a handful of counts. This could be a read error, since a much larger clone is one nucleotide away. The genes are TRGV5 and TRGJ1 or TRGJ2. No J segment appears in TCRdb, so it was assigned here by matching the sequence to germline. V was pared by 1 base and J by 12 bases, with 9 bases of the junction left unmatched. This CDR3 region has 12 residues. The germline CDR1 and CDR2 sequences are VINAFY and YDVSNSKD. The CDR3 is CATWDRHQVKLF. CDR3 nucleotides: TGTGCCACCTGGGACAGACACCAGGTGAAACTCTTT.

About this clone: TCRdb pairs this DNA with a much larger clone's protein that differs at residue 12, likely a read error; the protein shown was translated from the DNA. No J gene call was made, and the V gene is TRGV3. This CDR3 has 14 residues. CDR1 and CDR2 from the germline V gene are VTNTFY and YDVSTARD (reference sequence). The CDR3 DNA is TGTGCCACCTGGGACAGGCCGGATTATTATAAGCAACTCTTT. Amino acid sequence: CATWDRPDYYKQLF.

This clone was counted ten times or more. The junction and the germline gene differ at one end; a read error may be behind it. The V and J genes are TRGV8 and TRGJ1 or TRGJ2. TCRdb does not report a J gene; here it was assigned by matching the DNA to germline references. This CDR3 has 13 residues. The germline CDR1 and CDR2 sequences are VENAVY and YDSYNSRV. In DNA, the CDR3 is TGTGCCACCTGGGTTAGGAATTATTATAAGAAACTCTTT. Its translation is CATWVRNYYKKLF.

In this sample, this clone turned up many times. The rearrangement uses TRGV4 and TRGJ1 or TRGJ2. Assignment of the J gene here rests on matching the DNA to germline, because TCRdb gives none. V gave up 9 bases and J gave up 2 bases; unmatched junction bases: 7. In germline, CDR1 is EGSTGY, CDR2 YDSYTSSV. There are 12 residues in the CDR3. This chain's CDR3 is CATPPHYYKKLF. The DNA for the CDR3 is TGTGCCACCCCCCCGCATTATTATAAGAAACTCTTT.

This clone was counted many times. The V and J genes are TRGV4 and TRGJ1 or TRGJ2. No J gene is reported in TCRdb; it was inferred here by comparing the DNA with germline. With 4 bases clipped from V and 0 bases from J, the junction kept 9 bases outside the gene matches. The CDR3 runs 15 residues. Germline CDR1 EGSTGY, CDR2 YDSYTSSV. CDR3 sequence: CATWEVLRNYYKKLF. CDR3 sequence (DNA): TGTGCCACCTGGGAGGTCCTCCGGAATTATTATAAGAAACTCTTT.

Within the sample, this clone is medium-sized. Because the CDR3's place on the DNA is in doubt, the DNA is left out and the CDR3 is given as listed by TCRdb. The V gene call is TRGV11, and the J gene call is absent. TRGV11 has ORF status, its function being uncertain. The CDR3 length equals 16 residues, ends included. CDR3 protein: CTTVPAGLGTRYKKLF.

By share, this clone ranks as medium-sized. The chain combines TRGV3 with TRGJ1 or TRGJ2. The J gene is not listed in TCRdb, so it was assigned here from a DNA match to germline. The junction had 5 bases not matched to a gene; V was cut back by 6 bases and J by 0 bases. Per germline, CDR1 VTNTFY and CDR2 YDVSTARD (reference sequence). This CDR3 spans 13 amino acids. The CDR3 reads CATWTGNYYKKLF. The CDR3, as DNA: TGTGCCACCTGGACTGGGAATTATTATAAGAAACTCTTT.

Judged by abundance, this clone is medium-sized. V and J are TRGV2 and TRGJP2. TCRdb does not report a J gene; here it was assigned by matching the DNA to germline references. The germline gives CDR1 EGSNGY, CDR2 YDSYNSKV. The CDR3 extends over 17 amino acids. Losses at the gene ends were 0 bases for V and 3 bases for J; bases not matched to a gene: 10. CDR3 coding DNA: TGTGCCACCTGGGACGGGCTTCTAGTGGGTAGTGATTGGATCAAGACGTTT. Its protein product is CATWDGLLVGSDWIKTF.

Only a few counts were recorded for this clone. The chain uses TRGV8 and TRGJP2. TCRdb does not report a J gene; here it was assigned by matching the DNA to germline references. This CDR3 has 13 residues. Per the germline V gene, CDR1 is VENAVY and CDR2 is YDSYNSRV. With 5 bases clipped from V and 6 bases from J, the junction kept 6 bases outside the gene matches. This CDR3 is CATWVPGDWIKTF. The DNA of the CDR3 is TGTGCCACCTGGGTACCAGGTGATTGGATCAAGACGTTT.

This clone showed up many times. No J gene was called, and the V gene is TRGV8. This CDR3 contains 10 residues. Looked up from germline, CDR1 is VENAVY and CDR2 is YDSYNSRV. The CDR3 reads CATWVKEKLF. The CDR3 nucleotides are TGTGCCACCTGGGTAAAGGAAAAACTCTTT.

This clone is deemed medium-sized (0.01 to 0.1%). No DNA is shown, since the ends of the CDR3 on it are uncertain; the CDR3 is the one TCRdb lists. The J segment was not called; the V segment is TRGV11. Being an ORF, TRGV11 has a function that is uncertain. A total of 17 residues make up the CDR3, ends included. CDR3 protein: CTTVPAGLGTNYYKKLF.